This entry lists 32 T cell receptor beta chains sequenced from one sample in a study of esophageal squamous cell carcinoma under preoperative chemotherapy. Via MiXCR, TCRdb re-called the PCR reads, giving one row per CDR3 protein. The sample has just over 30,000 distinct CDR3 sequences, under 55% seen once; the top ten hold 10% to 15%. Stated time point: before preoperative PTX-NDP chemotherapy. The material was obtained from a patient given preoperative chemotherapy. These receptors were collected from a human donor with esophageal squamous cell carcinoma. The donor label of this sample is uncertain.

With respect to this clonotype: Sequence at one end of the junction differs from germline and may be a read error. The chain joins TRBV7-2 to TRBJ2-2; D may be TRBD1 (6 bases). Germline CDR1 SGHTA, CDR2 FQGNSA. This CDR3 has 15 amino acids. The CDR3 sequence: CARSLQAGRAGALFF. CDR3 bases: TGTGCCAGGAGCTTACAGGCTGGGCGGGCAGGGGCGCTGTTTTTT.

This clonotype was seen a handful of times. The chain couples TRBV7-9 to TRBJ2-2; possibly TRBD1 for D (7 bases). The J call may be faulty, since TRBJ2-3 better matches the DNA end. The CDR3 runs 17 residues. Germline V CDR1 and CDR2: SEHNR, FQNEAQ (reference sequence). The CDR3 is CASSQSGGTVNTGEQYF. The CDR3 nucleotides read TGTGCCAGCAGTCAAAGTGGCGGGACAGTGAACACAGGGGAGCAGTATTTT.

This clonotype was seen ten or more times. The V call is TRBV11-3, the J call TRBJ2-3; 9 nucleotides match TRBD2. Germline trimming cut 5 bases from V and 5 bases from J; bases unmatched to any gene: 5. The CDR3 sequence is 14 residues long. Germline values: CDR1 SGHNT, CDR2 YENEEA. DNA of the CDR3: TGTGCCAGCAGCAAAGCGGGAGGAGAAGATACGCAGTATTTT. This translates into CASSKAGGEDTQYF.

The rearrangement uses TRBV7-9 and TRBJ2-3; 13 positions agree with TRBD2. The CDR3 loop spans 13 amino acids. CDR1 and CDR2 (germline): SEHNR, FQNEAQ (reference sequence). The V segment lost 10 bases and the J segment 5 bases; nucleotides outside the gene matches: 3. The CDR3 sequence is CATGTSGVDTQYF. DNA for the CDR3: TGTGCCACAGGGACTAGCGGGGTAGATACGCAGTATTTT.

This clonotype has a handful of counts. One end of the junction is discordant with germline, which a read error may explain. The gene calls are TRBV7-2 and TRBJ2-4; 8 positions match TRBD2. The CDR3 contains 14 residues. Germline V gene sequence: CDR1 SGHTA, CDR2 FQGNSA. CDR3 amino acids: CAGSGGRAKDTQYF. CDR3 nucleotide sequence: TGTGCCGGCAGCGGGGGCCGTGCCAAAGACACCCAGTACTTC.

Concerning this clonotype itself: As the CDR3 is not closed by the conserved phenylalanine or tryptophan, this likely results from a read error. It is unclear where the CDR3 begins or ends on the DNA, so no DNA is shown, and the CDR3 is as TCRdb lists it. The chain combines TRBV7-6 with TRBJ2-5. Germline V lookup: CDR1 SGHVS, CDR2 FNYEAQ. The CDR3 length is 14 residues, termini included. The CDR3 sequence is CASSLDGDQETQYS.

This clonotype was seen many times. V and J are TRBV6-2 or TRBV6-3 and TRBJ2-6, with D perhaps matching TRBD1 or TRBD2 (5 bases each). V was clipped by 2 bases and J by 2 bases, with 7 bases between them. The CDR3 consists of 15 residues. The germline gives CDR1 MNHEY, CDR2 SVGEGT. The CDR3 DNA sequence: TGTGCCAGCAGTTACATGGGGGCTGGGGCCAACGTCCTGACTTTC. Its translation is CASSYMGAGANVLTF.

This clonotype was counted ten times or more. This chain connects TRBV6-1 to TRBJ2-3; possibly TRBD2 for D (7 bases). The V gene lost 5 bases and the J gene lost 8 bases, with 20 bases spanning the gap. The CDR3 runs to 15 residues. Germline V gene sequence: CDR1 MNHNS, CDR2 SASEGT. This chain's CDR3 is CASSKGGVAGRTQYF. The DNA of the CDR3 is TGTGCCAGCAGTAAAGGGGGGGTGGCGGGGCGTACGCAGTATTTT.

The J gene is TRBJ2-4, the V gene TRBV11-3; D possibly matches TRBD1 or TRBD2 (7 bases each). Looked up from germline, CDR1 is SGHNT and CDR2 is YENEEA. The CDR3 totals 18 residues. V was clipped by 4 bases and J by 13 bases, with 32 bases between them. CDR3 DNA sequence: TGTGCCAGCAGCTCCGCGGGCAGGGGGGGTCGTGCCAAAGACACCCAGTACTTC. Its translation is CASSSAGRGGRAKDTQYF. The full variable domain, rest sourced from reference TRBV11-3 and TRBJ2-4, is EAGVVQSPRYKIIEKKQPVAFWCNPISGHNTLYWYLQNLGQGPELLIRYENEEAVDDSQLPKDRFSAERLKGVDSTLKIQPAELGDSAVYLCASSSAGRGGRAKDTQYFGAGTRLSVL.

In its sample, this clonotype was seen many times. The rearrangement links TRBV7-2 to TRBJ2-5; D might be TRBD2 (5 bases). The CDR3 spans 15 residues. The germline gives CDR1 SGHTA, CDR2 FQGNSA. V lost 1 base, J lost 2 bases, and 11 bases lay in between. The CDR3 sequence is CASSLDPGVQETQYF. For the CDR3, the DNA is TGTGCCAGCAGCTTAGATCCCGGGGTTCAAGAGACCCAGTACTTC.

A note on this clonotype: Given the absence of the conserved phenylalanine or tryptophan at the CDR3 end, a read error is likely. The chain recombines TRBV7-2 with TRBJ2-3, with unresolved D. CDR3 size: 14 residues. Germline V gene lookup returns CDR1 SGHTA and CDR2 FQGNSA. The V and J ends lost 6 bases and 4 bases respectively, with 14 bases between them. CDR3 bases: TGTGCCAGCAGATCACCAAACGGAGCAGATACGCAGTATTCT. As protein: CASRSPNGADTQYS.

The chain employs TRBV12-3 or TRBV12-4 and TRBJ2-5, with D uncertain. Deletions cut 11 bases from V and 11 bases from J, with 27 bases between. The CDR3 consists of 14 residues. The CDR3 spells CACICPRAQNTQYF. CDR3 in DNA: TGTGCCTGTATCTGCCCCCGTGCCCAAAACACTCAGTACTTC.

The CDR3 loop reads CASSSRGGTDTQYF. The DNA for the CDR3 is TGTGCCAGCAGCTCCCGGGGGGGAACAGATACGCAGTATTTT. The genes are TRBV11-3 and TRBJ2-3; 8 bases map to TRBD2. Losses at the gene ends were 4 bases for V and 3 bases for J; bases not matched to a gene: 3. CDR1 is SGHNT, CDR2 YENEEA, per germline. The CDR3 sequence is 14 residues long.

This clonotype has more than one count but fewer than ten. V is TRBV19 and J is TRBJ2-2; 11 nucleotides align to TRBD2. In germline, CDR1 is LNHDA, CDR2 SQIVND (reference sequence). CDR3 length: 15 residues. Unmatched junction bases numbered 7, after V lost 6 bases and J lost 7 bases. The CDR3 bases are TGTGCCAGTAGCCCACTAGCGGGAGAGGTCGGGGAGCTGTTTTTT. The encoded protein is CASSPLAGEVGELFF.

CDR3 bases: TGTGCCAGCAGCTTGGCGGGGGACTCCTACAATGAGCAGTTCTTC. Its translation: CASSLAGDSYNEQFF. The chain combines TRBV5-4 with TRBJ2-1, with D maybe TRBD2 (6 bases). Trimming pared 0 bases from V and 0 bases from J, leaving 7 bases between. In germline, CDR1 is SGHNT, CDR2 YYREEE (reference sequence). There are 15 residues in the CDR3.

This clonotype was seen a handful of times. This chain connects TRBV7-2 to TRBJ2-1, with TRBD2 matching over 11 bases. CDR1 and CDR2 (germline): SGHTA, FQGNSA. The ends lost 4 bases at V and 8 bases at J; junction bases unmatched: 13. The CDR3 loop spans 17 amino acids. The CDR3 DNA is TGTGCCAGCAGCTCACCCACTAGCGGGGGCAGGGGGGATGAGCAGTTCTTC. Its protein product is CASSSPTSGGRGDEQFF.

The chain uses TRBV6-1 and TRBJ2-2; D might be TRBD1 (5 bases). The CDR3 totals 15 residues. Germline V gene sequence: CDR1 MNHNS, CDR2 SASEGT. Trimming removed 6 bases from V and 16 bases from J, with 27 bases in between. The CDR3 DNA follows: TGTGCCAGCAGCCACGGACATGTGAGCACCGAGGCGCAGTTTTTT. Its translation is CASSHGHVSTEAQFF.

The chain is built from TRBV6-1 and TRBJ2-5, with D perhaps matching TRBD1 or TRBD2 (5 bases each). This CDR3 spans 14 amino acids. The V gene lost 5 bases and the J gene lost 0 bases, with 10 bases spanning the gap. Germline V gives CDR1 MNHNS, CDR2 SASEGT. The CDR3 here is CASSRDPDQETQYF. The DNA of the CDR3 is TGTGCCAGCAGTCGGGACCCTGACCAAGAGACCCAGTACTTC.

This sequence joins TRBV6-5 and TRBJ1-1, with 8 bases lining up with TRBD1. The CDR3 covers 15 residues. The germline V gene has CDR1 MNHEY and CDR2 SVGAGI. J gave up 1 base and V 1 base, and 2 bases lay outside the gene matches. CDR3 protein: CASSYWTGPNTEAFF. CDR3 nucleotides: TGTGCCAGCAGTTACTGGACAGGGCCGAACACTGAAGCTTTCTTT.

The V call is TRBV25-1, the J call TRBJ2-5; either TRBD1 or TRBD2 may fit D (5 bases each). Germline assignment: CDR1 MGHDK and CDR2 SYGVNS. The CDR3 is 14 residues long. Trimming took off 3 bases at V and 2 bases at J, with 10 bases between the two ends. CDR3 sequence (DNA): TGTGCCAGCAGTGAGAGGGGCGGGCAAGAGACCCAGTACTTC. This sequence encodes CASSERGGQETQYF.

Comments on this clonotype: The conserved phenylalanine or tryptophan is not found at the CDR3 terminus, so this likely reflects a read error. The limits of the CDR3 on the DNA are not certain, so only TCRdb's listed CDR3 is given. The CDR3 reads CASSLGTSGTKETQLS. This sequence joins TRBV7-6 and TRBJ2-5; the table assigns TRBD2, which was not confirmed against the DNA. Germline V CDR1 and CDR2: SGHVS, FNYEAQ. The CDR3 numbers 16 amino acids, ends counted.

The chain carries TRBV6-5 and TRBJ2-1; TRBD2 matches 9 bases. The last part of the DNA fits TRBJ2-7 better; the J call may be wrong. Germline V lookup: CDR1 MNHEY, CDR2 SVGAGI. The CDR3 length is 17 residues. CDR3 coding DNA: TGTGCCAGCAGTTACTCACCGCTAGCGGGGATCTACAATGAGCAGTACTTC. Its translation: CASSYSPLAGIYNEQYF.

This clonotype was detected a few times. The chain is built from TRBV10-1 and TRBJ2-7; D call uncertain. Germline V gives CDR1 WNHNN, CDR2 SYGVQD (reference sequence). Trimming removed 5 bases at V and 3 bases at J, with 5 bases between. This CDR3 has 11 residues. In nucleotides, the CDR3 is TGCGCCAGCAGTAACAACTACGAGCAGTACTTC. This translates into CASSNNYEQYF.

As concerns this clonotype: One junction end does not reproduce the germline sequence, and a read error may be involved. The V call is TRBV7-6, the J call TRBJ2-2; TRBD2 matches 11 bases. In germline, CDR1 is SGHVS, CDR2 FNYEAQ. This CDR3 has 17 amino acids. The CDR3 is CASSFLAGGLSTGALFF. CDR3 DNA sequence: TGTGCCAGCAGTTTTCTAGCGGGGGGACTGAGCACCGGGGCGCTGTTTTTT.

This clonotype is judged medium-sized (0.01 to 0.1%). The CDR3 coding sequence is TGTGCCAGCAGCTTGGGACCGGGACAGGGGACCTACGAGCAGTACTTC. Amino acid sequence: CASSLGPGQGTYEQYF. The chain links TRBV7-8 to TRBJ2-7, with 10 bases fitting TRBD1. Trimming cost V 3 bases and J 2 bases; bases outside gene matches: 7. The CDR3 runs to 16 residues. CDR1 is SGHVS and CDR2 is FQNEAQ in the germline V gene.

The rearrangement uses TRBV7-9 and TRBJ2-5; 7 bases match TRBD1. The CDR3 contains 16 residues. Per germline, CDR1 SEHNR and CDR2 FQNEAQ (reference sequence). The V gene end was trimmed by 5 bases and the J gene end by 3 bases; junction bases not matched to a gene: 12. The chain's CDR3 is CASSPTRDREKETQYF. In DNA, the CDR3 is TGTGCCAGCAGCCCGACTCGGGACAGAGAAAAAGAGACCCAGTACTTC.

For the CDR3, the DNA is TGTGCCAGCAGCCCCTCCCATTGTGTGAGCACAGATACGCTGTTTTTT. It is translated as CASSPSHCVSTDTLFF. This chain uses TRBV7-6 with TRBJ2-2; D ambiguous. The CDR3 is 16 amino acids. Looked up from germline, CDR1 is SGHVS and CDR2 is FNYEAQ. With 5 bases removed from V and 13 bases from J, the gap between germline ends came to 26 bases.

This clonotype has a count of ten or more. The CDR3, as DNA: TGTGCCAGCAGTTACTCGAATCCCACCGGAGGGGGGACCGGGGAGCTGTTTTTT. It translates to CASSYSNPTGGGTGELFF. This chain uses TRBV6-5 with TRBJ2-2; perhaps D is TRBD1 or TRBD2 (6 bases each). This CDR3 has 18 amino acids. CDR1 and CDR2 from the germline V gene are MNHEY and SVGAGI. Trimming took off 0 bases at V and 5 bases at J, with 19 bases between the two ends.

Details on this clonotype: One junction end disagrees with the germline gene, perhaps due to a read error. The rearrangement links TRBV7-9 to TRBJ2-4; TRBD2 is a possible D gene (5 bases). CDR1 SEHNR and CDR2 FQNEAQ come from the germline V gene (reference sequence). CDR3 length: 16 residues. The CDR3: CASRFLRLRAQNTQYF. CDR3 bases: TGTGCCAGCCGCTTCTTGCGGCTGCGGGCCCAAAATACGCAGTACTTC.

This clonotype was detected ten times or more. This CDR3 is CASSLASGTESSYEQFF. The CDR3 region has the DNA TGTGCCAGCAGCTTAGCATCCGGGACCGAGAGCTCCTACGAGCAGTTCTTC. The chain employs TRBV7-8 and TRBJ2-1; D tentatively reads TRBD1 or TRBD2 (5 bases each). V was clipped by 0 bases and J by 10 bases, with 22 bases between them. CDR1 SGHVS and CDR2 FQNEAQ come from the germline V gene. This CDR3 is built from 17 residues.

The sample holds a few counts of this clonotype. The rearrangement joins TRBV6-1 to TRBJ2-1, with 7 bases aligning to TRBD1. Germline CDR1 is MNHNS and CDR2 is SASEGT. The CDR3 covers 16 residues. V trimming: 4 bases; J trimming: 3 bases; junction bases outside the gene matches: 9. CDR3 bases: TGTGCCAGCAGTGGCAGACAGGGACGGGACTACAATGAGCAGTTCTTC. Translating gives CASSGRQGRDYNEQFF.

This clonotype showed up many times. This chain links TRBV19 with TRBJ2-5; 10 nucleotides match TRBD2. CDR3 length: 14 amino acids. V was clipped by 11 bases and J by 4 bases; unmatched bases: 10. CDR1 and CDR2 (germline): LNHDA, SQIVND (reference sequence). The CDR3 reads CASSSGRATETQYF. The DNA for the CDR3 is TGTGCCTCCTCGAGCGGGAGGGCCACAGAGACCCAGTACTTC.